The 25 T cell receptor beta chains given below trace back to one sample, sequenced in a study of T cells in Graves' hyperthyroidism and ophthalmopathy. What was amplified from RNA transcripts were TCR beta CDR3 regions. TCR CDR3 underwent first-round RT-PCR with the HTBI primer set. TCRdb fed the multiplex PCR reads into MiXCR, producing one record per CDR3 protein. The sample records a few hundred thousand distinct CDR3 sequences, over 11% being singletons. Sequences were obtained from blood. All receptors come from a woman between 25 and 40 years old with Graves' hyperthyroidism that later progressed to Graves' ophthalmopathy.

This chain connects TRBV24-1 to TRBJ2-3, with TRBD2 matching 10 bases. Germline assignment: CDR1 KGHDR and CDR2 SFDVKD. The CDR3 length is 17 residues. Trimming removed 10 bases from V and 4 bases from J; junction bases left unmatched: 16. The CDR3 nucleotides read TGTGCCACTCAAACATCGCGGAGCGGGAGGGCCGCAGATACGCAGTATTTT. Translating gives CATQTSRSGRAADTQYF.

This clonotype was found a few times. V and J are TRBV20-1 and TRBJ2-7; D is unresolved. The V gene lost 4 bases and the J gene lost 4 bases, with 23 bases spanning the gap. CDR1 and CDR2 from the germline V gene are DFQATT and SNEGSKA (reference sequence). This CDR3 comprises 16 residues. The CDR3 DNA follows: TGCAGTGCTAAACTCCGAGGATCCGAGCATATGTACGAGCAGTACTTC. It is translated as CSAKLRGSEHMYEQYF.

This clonotype has a count of ten or more. The chain carries TRBV27 and TRBJ2-7, with 8 bases fitting TRBD2. The V gene end was trimmed by 5 bases and the J gene end by 7 bases; junction bases not matched to a gene: 13. In germline, CDR1 is MNHEY, CDR2 SMNVEV (reference sequence). This CDR3 is 15 amino acids long. Here the CDR3 DNA reads TGTGCCAGCAGTCCCCAAGCGGGGGTTTCGGGAGAGCAGTACTTC. Amino acids: CASSPQAGVSGEQYF.

The V call is TRBV5-5, the J call TRBJ2-3; 11 nucleotides match TRBD1. Germline V gene lookup returns CDR1 SGHKS and CDR2 YYEKEE (reference sequence). The CDR3 covers 15 residues. Trimming removed 4 bases from V and 7 bases from J; junction bases left unmatched: 8. CDR3 nucleotides: TGTGCCAGCAGCCTGGGGGACAGGGGGACAAATACGCAGTATTTT. It encodes CASSLGDRGTNTQYF. The variable domain in full, completed from reference TRBV5-5 and TRBJ2-3, reads DAGVTQSPTHLIKTRGQQVTLRCSPISGHKSVSWYQQVLGQGPQFIFQYYEKEERGRGNFPDRFSARQFPNYSSELNVNALLLGDSALYLCASSLGDRGTNTQYFGPGTRLTVL.

Many counts were recorded for this clonotype. This chain links TRBV6-1 with TRBJ2-7; D ambiguous. The CDR3 spans 14 residues. Germline loops: CDR1 MNHNS, CDR2 SASEGT. The ends were cut back, 6 bases at V and 6 bases at J, with 18 bases in the middle. CDR3 nucleotide sequence: TGTGCCAGCAGGCCGGCTAAAGATCGCTTCGAGCAGTACTTC. This gives the protein CASRPAKDRFEQYF.

This clonotype was seen at least ten times. The chain recombines TRBV11-1 with TRBJ1-1; TRBD1 agrees at 7 bases. Germline-derived CDR1 and CDR2 are SGHAT and FQDESV (reference sequence). After removal of 5 bases from V and 7 bases from J, the junction contained 7 bases not matched to a gene. This CDR3 is built from 13 residues. The CDR3 loop is CASSLQGDLEAFF. CDR3 bases: TGTGCCAGCAGCCTCCAGGGGGACCTTGAAGCTTTCTTT.

In this sample, this clonotype turned up many times. V gene TRBV2 combines with J gene TRBJ1-6; D is ambiguous. The CDR3 runs 15 residues. The V and J ends lost 8 bases and 9 bases respectively, with 20 bases between them. Germline loops: CDR1 SNHLY, CDR2 FYNNEI. As DNA, the CDR3 is TGTGCCAGCCTTTTTACAGAGCCTAGCGCTTCACCCCTCCACTTT. Amino acid sequence: CASLFTEPSASPLHF.

With respect to this clonotype: With a much larger clone just one base away, this may be a read error. CDR3 DNA sequence: TGTGCCAGCAGTAGGACTAGCTTCCTTTACGAGCAGTACTTC. Translated: CASSRTSFLYEQYF. The genes are TRBV6-1 and TRBJ2-7; 8 bases agree with TRBD2. This CDR3 comprises 14 residues. The trim removed 5 bases at V and 4 bases at J, leaving 7 bases unmatched. Germline CDR1 and CDR2: MNHNS and SASEGT.

The V and J genes are TRBV19 and TRBJ1-1; D possibly corresponds to TRBD1 (5 bases). The CDR3 is made up of 15 amino acids. CDR1 and CDR2 from the germline V gene are LNHDA and SQIVND (reference sequence). V was cut by 7 bases and J by 5 bases, with 20 bases left in between. The DNA of the CDR3 is TGTGCCAGTACCCCCCAGGCGGGGGGTGGTACTGAAGCTTTCTTT. Its protein product is CASTPQAGGGTEAFF.

This clonotype occurred a few times. The chain uses TRBV7-2 and TRBJ1-5, with D perhaps TRBD1 (5 bases). The germline V gene has CDR1 SGHTA and CDR2 FQGNSA. V lost 7 bases and J 7 bases, leaving 23 bases between the germline ends. This CDR3 comprises 16 residues. The CDR3 here is CASTLWGGDGYQPQHF. The CDR3 region has the DNA TGTGCCAGCACCCTTTGGGGGGGGGATGGCTACCAGCCCCAGCATTTT.

The CDR3 loop is CASSPPGGTALNNEQFF. In DNA form, the CDR3 reads TGTGCCAGCAGCCCCCCGGGGGGGACAGCTCTAAACAATGAGCAGTTCTTC. The chain recombines TRBV5-6 with TRBJ2-1; possible D gene TRBD2, 8 bases. This CDR3 is 17 amino acids long. Germline V lookup: CDR1 SGHDT, CDR2 YYEEEE. V lost 4 bases, J lost 5 bases, and 22 bases lay in between.

V usage is TRBV14 and J usage is TRBJ1-6, with TRBD1 matching 9 bases. CDR1 and CDR2 (germline): SGHDN, FVKESK. Trimming at V came to 2 bases and at J to 2 bases, leaving 4 bases not matched to a gene. The CDR3 length is 17 residues. CDR3 in amino acids: CASSQQTGGTYNSPLHF. In DNA form, the CDR3 reads TGTGCCAGCAGCCAACAGACAGGGGGTACCTATAATTCACCCCTCCACTTT.

The rearrangement uses TRBV7-6 and TRBJ1-5; D gene unclear. This CDR3 region has 15 residues. Trimming took 3 bases from V and 6 from J, leaving 15 bases between them. Germline V gene data show CDR1 as SGHVS and CDR2 as FNYEAQ. CDR3 loop: CASSLYEGEGQPQHF. CDR3 DNA: TGTGCCAGCAGCTTGTATGAGGGAGAAGGTCAGCCCCAGCATTTT.

This clonotype was seen many times. The genes are TRBV6-1 and TRBJ1-1; D may be TRBD1 (6 bases). The CDR3 runs 13 residues. V was clipped by 8 bases and J by 4 bases, with 14 bases between them. Germline values: CDR1 MNHNS, CDR2 SASEGT. The CDR3 spells CASLGGARTEAFF. The CDR3 DNA is TGTGCCAGCCTCGGGGGGGCTCGCACTGAAGCTTTCTTT.

This clonotype showed up many times. This sequence joins TRBV28 and TRBJ2-7; TRBD2 matches at 7 bases. Germline-derived CDR1 and CDR2 are MDHEN and SYDVKM. The CDR3 is 14 residues long. V was pared by 2 bases and J by 5 bases, with 6 bases of the junction left unmatched. CDR3 DNA sequence: TGTGCCAGCAGTTTAGGGGGGGTATCGAACGAGCAGTACTTC. Its protein is CASSLGGVSNEQYF.

This clonotype was detected ten times or more. The chain couples TRBV28 to TRBJ1-5; no clear D. This CDR3 is 14 amino acids long. The germline V gene has CDR1 MDHEN and CDR2 SYDVKM. The germline V and J ends were trimmed by 6 bases and 4 bases, with 13 bases remaining between them. CDR3 sequence reads: CASSSQSGNQPQHF. The DNA for the CDR3 is TGTGCCAGCAGCTCTCAGTCTGGTAATCAGCCCCAGCATTTT.

This clonotype showed up many times. For the CDR3, the DNA is TGTGCCAGCAGAAGGGGTACTGACTATGGCTACACCTTC. It translates to CASRRGTDYGYTF. The chain combines TRBV2 with TRBJ1-2, with D maybe TRBD1 (5 bases). The V end was cut by 6 bases, the J end by 3 bases, with 11 bases between. Germline-derived CDR1 and CDR2 are SNHLY and FYNNEI. The CDR3 is 13 residues long.

This clonotype was observed a handful of times. This chain joins TRBV28 and TRBJ2-5; 12 bases line up with TRBD2. The CDR3 runs 18 residues. Germline V gives CDR1 MDHEN, CDR2 SYDVKM. Trimming removed 6 bases from V and 0 bases from J; junction bases left unmatched: 11. The CDR3 region is CASSQSGLAGDYQETQYF. The CDR3 DNA reads as TGTGCCAGCAGCCAATCGGGACTAGCGGGTGATTACCAAGAGACCCAGTACTTC.

This clonotype was detected many times. The V and J genes are TRBV30 and TRBJ1-1, with 7 bases identical to TRBD1. The CDR3 extends over 14 amino acids. Trimming took 2 bases from V and 3 from J; bases not matched to a gene: 6. Germline CDR1 GTSNPN, CDR2 SVGIG (reference sequence). CDR3 DNA: TGTGCCTGGAGTAGGGACAGTCGGTACACTGAAGCTTTCTTT. It specifies CAWSRDSRYTEAFF.

This clonotype was seen more than once but under ten times. V is TRBV28 and J is TRBJ2-1; D remains ambiguous. This CDR3 is 13 amino acids long. V was trimmed by 8 bases and J by 5 bases, leaving 13 bases between them. Germline V gene lookup returns CDR1 MDHEN and CDR2 SYDVKM. CDR3 amino acids: CASAAPLDNEQFF. The CDR3, as DNA: TGTGCCAGCGCCGCGCCTTTGGACAATGAGCAGTTCTTC.

Only a few counts were recorded for this clonotype. This rearrangement joins TRBV14 to TRBJ1-2, with unresolved D. The V gene lost 1 base and the J gene lost 6 bases, with 15 bases spanning the gap. In germline, CDR1 is SGHDN, CDR2 FVKESK. The CDR3 has 15 residues. As DNA, the CDR3 is TGTGCCAGCAGCCAAGTTGATGTAAATGGAAATGGCTACACCTTC. As protein: CASSQVDVNGNGYTF. Using reference TRBV14 and TRBJ1-2 for the parts outside the CDR3, the full variable domain is EAGVTQFPSHSVIEKGQTVTLRCDPISGHDNLYWYRRVMGKEIKFLLHFVKESKQDESGMPNNRFLAERTGGTYSTLKVQPAELEDSGVYFCASSQVDVNGNGYTFGSGTRLTVV.

The table lists this clonotype with many counts. V and J are TRBV20-1 and TRBJ1-5; D unclear. The V gene lost 3 bases and the J gene lost 1 base, with 13 bases spanning the gap. The CDR3 is 15 amino acids. CDR1 is DFQATT and CDR2 is SNEGSKA in the germline V gene (reference sequence). The CDR3 is CSARVAPGSNQPQHF. CDR3 in DNA: TGCAGTGCTAGGGTTGCGCCCGGAAGCAATCAGCCCCAGCATTTT.

This clonotype was seen only a few times. The rearrangement joins TRBV6-1 to TRBJ1-4; D unresolved. The CDR3 sequence is 13 residues long. V lost 5 bases and J 12 bases, leaving 16 bases between the germline ends. The V gene's germline CDR1 is MNHNS and CDR2 SASEGT. The CDR3 bases are TGTGCCAGCAGTCCAGGTGTGGGGTGGGAACTGTTTTTT. Translation gives CASSPGVGWELFF.

The chain combines TRBV27 with TRBJ2-4; 8 bases line up with TRBD1. The germline gives CDR1 MNHEY, CDR2 SMNVEV (reference sequence). This CDR3 region has 18 residues. The V segment lost 7 bases and the J segment 1 base; nucleotides outside the gene matches: 15. As DNA, the CDR3 is TGTGCCAGCAACCCCTCCCCTCAGGGGGCAGGGGCCAAAAACATTCAGTACTTC. It translates to CASNPSPQGAGAKNIQYF.

This clonotype was seen many times. The chain combines TRBV12-3 or TRBV12-4 with TRBJ1-4; the match to TRBD1 covers 11 bases. J was trimmed by 2 bases and V by 3 bases; bases with no gene match: 17. This CDR3 is built from 21 residues. For the CDR3, the DNA is TGTGCCAGCAGTTTTAAGTTTGTCGGGACAGGGGGACGAGTGACTAATGAAAAACTGTTTTTT. This codes for CASSFKFVGTGGRVTNEKLFF.